This TCR beta chain comes out of a study of neoadjuvant anti-PD-1 for oral cavity cancer. Study-level points and caveats: Greater tumor shrinkage accompanied bigger post-treatment sizes of preexisting clones.

For this clone: The antigen is undetermined.

Specified time point: after neoadjuvant nivolumab, at surgical resection. Some clones are missing from TCRdb's copy, which holds only in-frame ones; the method was immunoSEQ multiplex PCR. This sample carries 35,000 to 40,000 clones, 38% of them seen once, and the ten largest clones take 16%. The specimen comprised tumor tissue, sampled after nivolumab (anti-PD-1) treatment. The sequence came from a person aged 40-85 years with oral cavity squamous cell carcinoma.

This CDR3 is CASSLQRGGNEQFF. CDR3 bases: TGTGCCAGCAGCTTACAACGGGGGGGCAATGAGCAGTTCTTC. This chain connects TRBV7-9 to TRBJ2-1; 8 nucleotides agree with TRBD2. This CDR3 spans 14 amino acids. The V gene's germline CDR1 is SEHNR and CDR2 FQNEAQ (reference sequence). With V trimmed by 2 bases and J by 6 bases, 3 bases remained unmatched.